The TCR beta chain described here comes from a study of CD8 T cells in Susac syndrome. Random hexamers were used to reverse transcribe an amount of roughly 0.45 to 1 ug RNA. By means of immunoSEQ multiplex PCR, TCR beta CDR3 spanning 54 Vbeta and 13 Jbeta underwent amplification. MiXCR, run by TCRdb on the immunoSEQ multiplex PCR reads, gives a single entry per CDR3 protein. The sample contains roughly 220,000 distinct CDR3 sequences, 94% of which appear only once. Germline assignment: CDR1 SGHRS and CDR2 YFSETQ. V gave up 4 bases and J gave up 1 base; unmatched junction bases: 7. This CDR3 spans 16 amino acids. TEMRA cells were FACS-enriched, with CD8+ and CD4+ T cells isolated negatively.

Sequencing was performed on CD4+ T cells from PBMCs. This receptor was taken from a human donor with Susac syndrome. The V and J genes are TRBV5-1 and TRBJ1-1, with TRBD1 identical over 10 bases. The CDR3 DNA follows: TGCGCCAGCAGCCAGGGACAGGGGTTTCGGAACACTGAAGCTTTCTTT. It encodes CASSQGQGFRNTEAFF.